The 27 T cell receptor beta chains presented below share a single source sample, sequenced in a study of blood T cell repertoires in COVID-19. TCRdb's table, derived via immunoSEQ multiplex PCR, lists solely in-frame clones and lacks some. The sample includes more than 65,000 clones, around 80% seen only once; the top ten take about a third. Sample: peripheral blood. Every receptor here comes from a woman between 65 and 79 years old with acute or convalescent COVID-19.

This rearrangement joins TRBV2 to TRBJ2-1; a possible D gene is TRBD1 (6 bases). Germline-derived CDR1 and CDR2 are SNHLY and FYNNEI. This CDR3 spans 15 amino acids. The ends were cut back, 3 bases at V and 9 bases at J, with 18 bases in the middle. For the CDR3, the DNA is TGTGCCAGCAGTGATAGACAGGACCTCCGTAGTGAGCAGTTCTTC. Translated, it gives CASSDRQDLRSEQFF.

The V call is TRBV10-3, the J call TRBJ1-2; weak D call: TRBD1 (5 bases). The germline V and J ends were trimmed by 3 bases and 4 bases, with 12 bases remaining between them. CDR1 is ENHRY and CDR2 is SYGVKD in the germline V gene. This CDR3 is 14 amino acids long. CDR3 in DNA: TGTGCCATCAGTGATACCGACAGCTCCTATGGCTACACCTTC. This sequence encodes CAISDTDSSYGYTF.

CDR3 nucleotides: TGTGCCAGCAGGGACAGCCCGCGGCCCCAGCATTTT. Protein: CASRDSPRPQHF. This chain joins TRBV6-5 and TRBJ1-5, with a tentative D call TRBD1 (6 bases). The CDR3 is made up of 12 amino acids. The V end lost 6 bases, the J end lost 9 bases, and 12 bases lay between the germline ends. The V gene's germline CDR1 is MNHEY and CDR2 SVGAGI.

This chain joins TRBV6-5 and TRBJ2-3; TRBD2 is a possible D gene (6 bases). The V and J ends lost 8 bases and 2 bases respectively, with 17 bases between them. CDR1 MNHEY and CDR2 SVGAGI come from the germline V gene. This CDR3 comprises 15 residues. The DNA for the CDR3 is TGTGCCAGCTGCCGCGGCACTAGCTTCACAGATACGCAGTATTTT. Residues: CASCRGTSFTDTQYF.

This clone appeared a few times. J is TRBJ2-7 and V is TRBV7-9; perhaps TRBD2 as D (6 bases). CDR3 length: 17 amino acids. Germline values: CDR1 SEHNR, CDR2 FQNEAQ (reference sequence). Trimming left V 1 base short and J 6 bases short, with 22 bases between. CDR3 in amino acids: CASSLVQTHQGGAEQYF. CDR3 bases: TGTGCCAGCAGCTTAGTTCAAACTCACCAAGGCGGGGCCGAGCAGTACTTC.

This clone occurred a few times. V and J are TRBV7-9 and TRBJ2-2; 7 bases align to TRBD1. The length of the CDR3 is 14 residues. The ends lost 5 bases at V and 7 bases at J; junction bases unmatched: 7. Germline loops: CDR1 SEHNR, CDR2 FQNEAQ (reference sequence). In nucleotides, the CDR3 is TGTGCCAGCAGCCCCGGACAGGTCGACGGGGAGCTGTTTTTT. This translates into CASSPGQVDGELFF.

The J gene is TRBJ2-1, the V gene TRBV4-2; D gene ambiguous. The CDR3 runs 14 residues. Per germline, CDR1 LGHNA and CDR2 YNFKEQ. Trimming left V 3 bases short and J 5 bases short, with 11 bases between. CDR3 DNA sequence: TGTGCCAGCAGCCAGCAAGATCGGGACAATGAGCAGTTCTTC. Its protein is CASSQQDRDNEQFF.

This rearrangement joins TRBV2 to TRBJ1-2; 9 bases map to TRBD1. CDR1 is SNHLY, CDR2 FYNNEI, per germline. This CDR3 comprises 15 residues. V was clipped by 3 bases and J by 8 bases; unmatched bases: 10. The CDR3 DNA reads TGTGCCAGCAGTGACGGGACAGGGTCCCTCGGGGGCTACACCTTC. It encodes CASSDGTGSLGGYTF.

The V call is TRBV19, the J call TRBJ2-3, with 11 bases identical to TRBD1. CDR3 length: 16 amino acids. J was trimmed by 5 bases and V by 7 bases; bases with no gene match: 11. The V gene's germline CDR1 is LNHDA and CDR2 SQIVND (reference sequence). Written as DNA, the CDR3 is TGTGCCAGTAAAAGGACAGGGGGCCGTGATGGAGATACGCAGTATTTT. This codes for CASKRTGGRDGDTQYF. Full variable domain (outside the CDR3, taken from reference TRBV19 and TRBJ2-3): DGGITQSPKYLFRKEGQNVTLSCEQNLNHDAMYWYRQDPGQGLRLIYYSQIVNDFQKGDIAEGYSVSREKKESFPLTVTSAQKNPTAFYLCASKRTGGRDGDTQYFGPGTRLTVL.

The chain couples TRBV6-6 to TRBJ1-2, with TRBD1 identical over 7 bases. This CDR3 has 14 residues. J lost 1 base, V lost 7 bases, and 6 bases had no gene match. Germline V gene data show CDR1 as MNHNY and CDR2 as SVGAGI (reference sequence). The DNA for the CDR3 is TGTGCCAGCAACCGACAGGGCTTTAACTATGGCTACACCTTC. It encodes CASNRQGFNYGYTF.

This clone is medium-sized. The genes are TRBV30 and TRBJ1-1; 7 bases align to TRBD1. With V trimmed by 8 bases and J by 9 bases, 9 bases remained unmatched. The CDR3 covers 11 residues. CDR1 and CDR2 (germline): GTSNPN, SVGIG (reference sequence). CDR3 region: CASDRDTKAFF. The CDR3 DNA follows: TGTGCCAGCGACAGGGATACCAAAGCTTTCTTT.

The chain couples TRBV5-1 to TRBJ2-5; D remains ambiguous. Germline values: CDR1 SGHRS, CDR2 YFSETQ. V lost 0 bases, J lost 5 bases, and 11 bases lay in between. This CDR3 has 14 amino acids. The CDR3 region has the DNA TGCGCCAGCAGCTTGGCCCCAAGCGTGGAGACCCAGTACTTC. It is translated as CASSLAPSVETQYF.

In its sample, this clone was seen once. The rearrangement links TRBV5-4 to TRBJ1-1, with TRBD1 identical over 8 bases. The CDR3 spans 16 residues. With 3 bases clipped from V and 5 bases from J, the junction kept 12 bases outside the gene matches. Germline CDR1 SGHNT, CDR2 YYREEE (reference sequence). The CDR3 here is CASSSQMTGVETEAFF. CDR3 coding DNA: TGTGCCAGCAGCTCCCAAATGACAGGGGTAGAGACTGAAGCTTTCTTT.

The chain uses TRBV27 and TRBJ1-1; D is possibly TRBD1 (6 bases). Germline V lookup: CDR1 MNHEY, CDR2 SMNVEV (reference sequence). V was pared by 0 bases and J by 5 bases, with 10 bases between. The CDR3 loop spans 14 amino acids. The CDR3 sequence: CASSLSTGWTEAFF. CDR3 DNA sequence: TGTGCCAGCAGTTTATCAACAGGGTGGACTGAAGCTTTCTTT.

The rearrangement links TRBV5-6 to TRBJ1-2, with 7 bases that match TRBD1. V lost 2 bases and J lost 8; bases outside the gene matches: 12. CDR1 and CDR2 (germline): SGHDT, YYEEEE. This CDR3 contains 15 residues. The CDR3 region has the DNA TGTGCCAGCAGCTTCATAAATGAGGGGGCGTACGGCTACACCTTC. This gives the protein CASSFINEGAYGYTF.

The J gene is TRBJ1-5, the V gene TRBV6-2 or TRBV6-3; maybe TRBD1 (6 bases). Between the trimmed V and J ends, which lost 4 bases and 4 bases, there was a span of 8 bases. The CDR3 totals 13 residues. CDR1 is MNHEY, CDR2 SVGEGT, per germline. The CDR3, as DNA: TGTGCCAGCAGTTGGACAGTAAATCAGCCCCAGCATTTT. It encodes CASSWTVNQPQHF.

The chain joins TRBV19 to TRBJ2-5; D might be TRBD1 (5 bases). Germline assignment: CDR1 LNHDA and CDR2 SQIVND (reference sequence). Between the trimmed V and J ends, which lost 4 bases and 3 bases, there was a span of 12 bases. The CDR3 has 14 amino acids. The CDR3, as DNA: TGTGCCAGTAGTACCGGCAGGGATAAAGAGACCCAGTACTTC. It is translated as CASSTGRDKETQYF.

The rearrangement uses TRBV2 and TRBJ2-3; TRBD2 is a possible D gene (6 bases). V was pared by 6 bases and J by 2 bases, with 18 bases between. CDR1 is SNHLY and CDR2 is FYNNEI in the germline V gene. The CDR3 length is 16 residues. The CDR3 protein is CASSNTPGLVTDTQYF. The CDR3 nucleotides are TGTGCCAGCAGCAATACCCCGGGACTTGTCACAGATACGCAGTATTTT.

This clone was counted a few times. The rearrangement links TRBV11-2 to TRBJ1-6; D gene ambiguous. V lost 3 bases and J 8 bases, leaving 14 bases between the germline ends. Germline-derived CDR1 and CDR2 are SGHAT and FQNNGV. This CDR3 has 15 residues. The CDR3 DNA sequence: TGTGCCAGCAGCTTCGTGGCGGCGGAGCATTCACCCCTCCACTTT. Amino acids: CASSFVAAEHSPLHF.

This chain connects TRBV6-2 or TRBV6-3 to TRBJ2-1; 7 positions agree with TRBD2. In germline, CDR1 is MNHEY, CDR2 SVGEGT. This CDR3 is built from 16 residues. V shed 5 bases, J shed 0 bases, and the junction held 7 bases outside the gene matches. The CDR3 region has the DNA TGTGCCAGCAGTCCGTTAGCGGGCTCCTCCTACAATGAGCAGTTCTTC. Its translation: CASSPLAGSSYNEQFF.

The rearrangement uses TRBV9 and TRBJ2-2; 9 nucleotides agree with TRBD2. V dropped 4 bases and J dropped 2; count of bases not matched to a gene: 6. CDR1 and CDR2 from the germline V gene are SGDLS and YYNGEE. CDR3 size: 16 residues. The CDR3 protein is CASSSRLAVNTGELFF. In nucleotides, the CDR3 is TGTGCCAGCAGCTCCCGACTAGCGGTAAACACCGGGGAGCTGTTTTTT.

V usage is TRBV5-1 and J usage is TRBJ1-4; possible D gene TRBD1, 6 bases. Per the germline V gene, CDR1 is SGHRS and CDR2 is YFSETQ. The CDR3 runs to 15 residues. Trimming stripped 5 bases from V and 7 bases from J, with 18 bases between. Here the CDR3 DNA reads TGCGCCAGCAGTTTGCAGGGGATACGGGGTGAAAAACTGTTTTTT. This gives the protein CASSLQGIRGEKLFF.

The chain couples TRBV5-1 to TRBJ2-7; 9 nucleotides agree with TRBD2. The V gene end was trimmed by 4 bases and the J gene end by 3 bases; junction bases not matched to a gene: 11. This CDR3 contains 16 residues. The germline CDR1 and CDR2 sequences are SGHRS and YFSETQ. CDR3: CASSPGGGLAHYEQYF. The DNA of the CDR3 is TGCGCCAGCAGCCCGGGGGGGGGACTAGCTCACTACGAGCAGTACTTC.

The chain recombines TRBV6-1 with TRBJ1-1; a weak D match, TRBD1 (6 bases). The CDR3 has 16 amino acids. Looked up from germline, CDR1 is MNHNS and CDR2 is SASEGT. Trimming stripped 4 bases from V and 2 bases from J, with 17 bases between. The CDR3 here is CASSGGPTGLNTEAFF. The CDR3 region has the DNA TGTGCCAGCAGTGGGGGACCGACAGGCCTTAACACTGAAGCTTTCTTT.

The J gene is TRBJ2-1, the V gene TRBV25-1, with 11 bases lining up with TRBD2. The germline gives CDR1 MGHDK, CDR2 SYGVNS. J gave up 9 bases and V 4 bases, and 2 bases lay outside the gene matches. CDR3 length: 13 residues. CDR3 nucleotides: TGTGCCAGCAGTGGTAGCGGGAGGGGTGAGCAGTTCTTC. Encoded protein: CASSGSGRGEQFF.

The rearrangement joins TRBV7-9 to TRBJ2-1; D is perhaps TRBD2 (5 bases). This CDR3 is 13 amino acids long. V was trimmed by 8 bases and J by 3 bases, leaving 11 bases between them. Germline V gene sequence: CDR1 SEHNR, CDR2 FQNEAQ (reference sequence). DNA of the CDR3: TGTGCCAGCCTGGAGGCCGGCTACAATGAGCAGTTCTTC. Protein sequence: CASLEAGYNEQFF.

This chain connects TRBV6-5 to TRBJ1-3; 7 nucleotides line up with TRBD1. Germline trimming cut 5 bases from V and 3 bases from J; bases unmatched to any gene: 4. The CDR3 sequence is 14 residues long. The germline gives CDR1 MNHEY, CDR2 SVGAGI. CDR3 bases: TGTGCCAGCAGTCAGAACAGGGGTGGAAACACCATATATTTT. As protein: CASSQNRGGNTIYF.